This TCR beta chain appears in the sequencing data of a study of early T cells in non-severe SARS-CoV-2 infection. This clonotype was recorded at least ten times. The germline V gene has CDR1 GTSNPN and CDR2 SVGIG (reference sequence). The CDR3 totals 15 residues. V lost 0 bases and J lost 2, with 11 bases in between. Using its own MiXCR run on the 5' RACE reads, TCRdb lists one record per CDR3 protein. The repertoire holds 80,000 or so distinct CDR3 sequences, with about 14% as singletons. V gene TRBV30 combines with J gene TRBJ1-5; a weak D match, TRBD1 (5 bases). The source of this sequence is an adult who was a healthcare worker with PCR-confirmed SARS-CoV-2 infection or an uninfected control (not recorded which). The sample consisted of whole blood. The CDR3 loop reads CAWSVGSGGNQPQHF. DNA of the CDR3: TGTGCCTGGAGTGTGGGATCGGGGGGCAATCAGCCCCAGCATTTT.